A selection of T cell receptor beta chains follows, all from one sample in a study of T cells in Graves' hyperthyroidism and ophthalmopathy. Via MiXCR, TCRdb re-called the multiplex PCR reads, giving one row per CDR3 protein. The table has approximately 700,000 distinct CDR3 sequences, just under 45% seen once. The sample taken for sequencing was peripheral blood or thyroid tissue (not recorded which). Every receptor here comes from an adult man with Graves' disease, either hyperthyroidism or ophthalmopathy (not recorded which). The CDR3 runs from the conserved cysteine through the conserved F or W. The D gene is left open where the match is weak. For some rows the clone size is stated as once, few or many, or as a class when expanded; others skip it.

V gene	clone size	J gene	D gene	CDR3 protein	CDR3 DNA
TRBV6-5	many	TRBJ1-2	NA	CASSYSGRTNYGYTF	TGTGCCAGCAGTTACTCGGGCAGAACTAACTATGGCTACACCTTC
TRBV29-1	many	TRBJ1-2	NA	CSVVDPPNYGYTF	TGCAGCGTTGTAGATCCGCCTAACTATGGCTACACCTTC
TRBV25-1	NA	TRBJ1-6	NA	CASSPWDGYNSPLHF	TGTGCCAGCAGTCCCTGGGACGGCTATAATTCACCCCTCCACTTT
TRBV7-9	NA	TRBJ1-4	NA	CASSQGQVPEKLFF	TGTGCCAGCAGCCAAGGACAAGTCCCAGAAAAACTGTTTTTT
TRBV20-1	few	TRBJ1-1	NA	CSARVLTGNTEAFF	TGCAGTGCTAGAGTCCTGACTGGGAACACTGAAGCTTTCTTT
TRBV7-9	few	TRBJ2-5	TRBD1	CASSQDGTGSETQYF	TGTGCCAGCAGCCAAGATGGGACAGGGAGTGAGACCCAGTACTTC
TRBV25-1	many	TRBJ1-5	NA	CASGNAGRDQPQHF	TGTGCCAGCGGTAATGCTGGCAGGGATCAGCCCCAGCATTTT
TRBV2	many	TRBJ1-2	NA	CASSEALLRDTF	TGTGCCAGCAGTGAAGCGCTTCTGAGGGACACCTTC
TRBV7-6	many	TRBJ1-1	NA	CASNPGTLNTEAFF	TGTGCCAGCAACCCGGGGACGCTGAACACTGAAGCTTTCTTT
TRBV20-1	NA	TRBJ2-7	NA	CSATDSGYYEQYF	TGCAGTGCTACTGATTCGGGGTACTACGAGCAGTACTTC
TRBV9	NA	TRBJ2-2	TRBD1	CASSVSPGTAYTGELFF	TGTGCCAGCAGCGTTTCACCCGGGACAGCGTACACCGGGGAGCTGTTTTTT
TRBV5-1	few	TRBJ2-5	TRBD1	CASSLTGAREETQYF	TGCGCCAGCAGCTTGACAGGGGCCCGCGAAGAGACCCAGTACTTC
TRBV6-5	few	TRBJ2-2	NA	CASSYGQRNTGELFF	TGTGCCAGCAGTTATGGGCAGAGGAACACCGGGGAGCTGTTTTTT
TRBV7-8	many	TRBJ2-7	TRBD1	CASSSRTGDDEQYF	TGTGCCAGCAGCTCCCGGACAGGGGACGACGAGCAGTACTTC
TRBV7-9	once	TRBJ1-1	NA	CASSYSIRGAEAFF	TGTGCCAGCAGTTACTCAATTCGAGGGGCTGAAGCTTTCTTT
TRBV14	NA	TRBJ1-5	NA	CASSIRGGQYQPQHF	TGTGCCAGCAGCATCCGGGGGGGACAATATCAGCCCCAGCATTTT
TRBV9	many	TRBJ1-2	NA	CASSVVSNYGYTF	TGTGCCAGCAGCGTGGTCAGTAACTATGGCTACACCTTC
TRBV7-2	NA	TRBJ1-5	NA	CASSFGQVSNQPQHF	TGTGCCAGCAGTTTCGGGCAGGTTAGCAATCAGCCCCAGCATTTT
TRBV19	many	TRBJ1-6	NA	CASRSRWNSPLHF	TGTGCCAGTAGGAGCAGGTGGAATTCACCCCTCCACTTT
TRBV5-1	NA	TRBJ2-7	NA	CASSVGGGRARSYEQYF	TGCGCCAGCAGCGTTGGGGGTGGACGGGCCCGCTCCTACGAGCAGTACTTC
TRBV29-1	NA	TRBJ2-5	NA	CSGRPGDLRQGGETQYF	TGCAGCGGCCGACCGGGGGACCTAAGACAGGGCGGGGAGACCCAGTACTTC
TRBV10-3	NA	TRBJ2-7	TRBD1	CASRRDRAVSYEQYF	TGTGCCAGCAGACGGGACAGGGCAGTCTCCTACGAGCAGTACTTC
TRBV11-2	NA	TRBJ2-7	TRBD2	CASRSLGAGDYEQYF	TGTGCCAGCAGATCCCTAGGAGCGGGGGATTACGAGCAGTACTTC
TRBV25-1	NA	TRBJ1-2	TRBD1	CASSAKGAEGYTF	TGTGCCAGCAGTGCCAAGGGGGCGGAAGGCTACACCTTC
TRBV20-1	few	TRBJ1-2	TRBD1	CSAIEDRGAYGYTF	TGCAGTGCTATAGAAGACAGGGGGGCCTATGGCTACACCTTC
TRBV15	many	TRBJ1-5	NA	CATSRGQNNQPQHF	TGTGCCACCAGCAGAGGACAAAACAATCAGCCCCAGCATTTT
TRBV2	NA	TRBJ1-2	TRBD1	CASRSSGTGGYGYTF	TGTGCCAGCAGGAGTTCCGGGACAGGGGGCTATGGCTACACCTTC
TRBV24-1	NA	TRBJ1-5	NA	CATSDLYSDQHF	TGTGCCACCAGTGATTTGTACAGCGACCAGCATTTT
TRBV7-9	many	TRBJ1-1	NA	CASNRQVMNTEAFF	TGTGCCAGCAACAGACAGGTGATGAACACTGAAGCTTTCTTT
TRBV25-1	many	TRBJ2-7	TRBD1	CASSDFRQGFYEQYF	TGTGCCAGCAGTGACTTCCGACAGGGGTTTTACGAGCAGTACTTC
TRBV6-1	few	TRBJ1-1	NA	CASSTGLFAEAFF	TGTGCCAGCAGTACAGGGCTTTTTGCTGAAGCTTTCTTT
TRBV12-3/TRBV12-4	NA	TRBJ1-5	NA	CASSMQGRGNQPQHF	TGTGCCAGCAGCATGCAGGGTCGGGGTAATCAGCCCCAGCATTTT
TRBV2	NA	TRBJ1-2	NA	CASRALSNYGYTF	TGTGCCAGCAGGGCCCTCTCTAACTATGGCTACACCTTC
TRBV20-1	once	TRBJ1-5	NA	CSATGANQPQHF	TGCAGTGCAACGGGTGCGAACCAGCCCCAGCATTTT
TRBV29-1	few	TRBJ1-2	NA	CSAAGHLSELYGYTF	TGCAGCGCCGCAGGGCACTTGTCAGAACTCTATGGCTACACCTTC
TRBV12-3/TRBV12-4	NA	TRBJ1-2	NA	CASSFRHRAANYGYTF	TGTGCCAGCAGTTTCAGACACAGGGCGGCGAACTATGGCTACACCTTC
TRBV9	many	TRBJ1-2	NA	CASSQTGGAGGYTF	TGTGCCAGCAGCCAGACGGGGGGCGCAGGTGGCTACACCTTC
TRBV25-1	NA	TRBJ2-7	NA	CASSESYPAGKYEQYF	TGTGCCAGCAGTGAATCTTACCCCGCAGGGAAATACGAGCAGTACTTC
TRBV7-9	few	TRBJ2-7	NA	CASSRTGGQVEEQYF	TGTGCCAGCAGCCGGACCGGGGGGCAGGTTGAGGAGCAGTACTTC
TRBV20-1	NA	TRBJ1-6	TRBD1	CSASATRFRDRGDSPLHF	TGCAGTGCTAGCGCCACACGGTTCCGGGACAGGGGTGATTCACCCCTCCACTTT
TRBV4-1	few	TRBJ1-5	TRBD1	CASSLGTGTQPQHF	TGCGCCAGCAGCCTCGGGACAGGGACCCAGCCCCAGCATTTT
TRBV14	NA	TRBJ1-2	NA	CASSLTAPCYTF	TGTGCCAGCAGCCTCACCGCTCCTTGCTACACCTTC
TRBV7-6	NA	TRBJ1-4	TRBD1	CASSLGRDRGREKLFF	TGTGCCAGCAGCTTGGGCCGGGACAGGGGGCGTGAAAAACTGTTTTTT
TRBV24-1	few	TRBJ1-1	NA	CATSDNRNTEAFF	TGTGCCACCAGTGACAACAGGAACACTGAAGCTTTCTTT
TRBV12-3/TRBV12-4	NA	TRBJ2-5	NA	CASSLKARETQYF	TGTGCCAGCAGTTTAAAGGCGAGGGAGACCCAGTACTTC
TRBV19	NA	TRBJ1-1	TRBD1	CASIPGQGMNTEAFF	TGTGCCAGTATTCCGGGACAGGGGATGAACACTGAAGCTTTCTTT
TRBV5-8	few	TRBJ1-1	NA	CASRQPARDLTEAFF	TGTGCCAGCCGCCAGCCGGCCAGAGACCTCACTGAAGCTTTCTTT
TRBV7-8	NA	TRBJ1-2	TRBD1	CASSLVQGTGGLYGYTF	TGTGCCAGCAGCTTAGTACAGGGGACAGGGGGCCTCTATGGCTACACCTTC
TRBV7-8	few	TRBJ1-1	NA	CASSPLVFGVSEAFF	TGTGCCAGCAGCCCCTTGGTGTTCGGGGTATCTGAAGCTTTCTTT
TRBV2	many	TRBJ1-6	NA	CASSVKSPLHF	TGTGCCAGCAGTGTAAAATCACCCCTCCACTTT
TRBV2	NA	TRBJ1-6	NA	CASTARGISSYNSPLHF	TGTGCCAGCACCGCTCGGGGGATTAGCTCCTATAATTCACCCCTCCACTTT
TRBV11-2	NA	TRBJ2-7	NA	CASSSGGETGSPYEQYF	TGTGCCAGCAGCTCGGGCGGGGAGACAGGGTCCCCCTACGAGCAGTACTTC
TRBV10-3	NA	TRBJ2-7	TRBD1	CAISPGTGGQQYF	TGTGCCATCAGTCCCGGGACAGGGGGGCAGCAGTACTTC